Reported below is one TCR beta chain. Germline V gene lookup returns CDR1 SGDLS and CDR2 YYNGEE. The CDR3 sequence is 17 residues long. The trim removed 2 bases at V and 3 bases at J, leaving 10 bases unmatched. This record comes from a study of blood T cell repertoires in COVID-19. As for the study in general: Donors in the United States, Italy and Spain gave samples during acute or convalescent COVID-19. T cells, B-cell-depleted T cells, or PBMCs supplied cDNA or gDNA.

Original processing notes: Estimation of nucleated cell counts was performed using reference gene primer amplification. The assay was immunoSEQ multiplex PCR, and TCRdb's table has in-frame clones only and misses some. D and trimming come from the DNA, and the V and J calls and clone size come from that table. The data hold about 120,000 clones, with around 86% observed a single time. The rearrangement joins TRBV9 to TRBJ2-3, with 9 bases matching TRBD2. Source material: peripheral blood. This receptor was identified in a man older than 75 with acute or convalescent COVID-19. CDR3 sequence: CASSVISAGGPTDTQYF. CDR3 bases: TGTGCCAGCAGCGTCATTTCTGCGGGAGGGCCGACAGATACGCAGTATTTT.